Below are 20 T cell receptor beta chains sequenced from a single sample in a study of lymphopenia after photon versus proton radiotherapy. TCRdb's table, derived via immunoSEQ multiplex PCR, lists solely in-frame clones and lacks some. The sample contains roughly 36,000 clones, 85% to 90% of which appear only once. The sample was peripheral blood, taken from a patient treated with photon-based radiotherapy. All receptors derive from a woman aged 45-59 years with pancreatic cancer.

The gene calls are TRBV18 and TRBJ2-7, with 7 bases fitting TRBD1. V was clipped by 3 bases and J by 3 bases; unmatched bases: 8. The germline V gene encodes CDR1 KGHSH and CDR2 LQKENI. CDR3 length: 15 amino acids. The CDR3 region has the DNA TGTGCCAGCTCACCTACTGGACAGGCCAACTACGAGCAGTACTTC. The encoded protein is CASSPTGQANYEQYF.

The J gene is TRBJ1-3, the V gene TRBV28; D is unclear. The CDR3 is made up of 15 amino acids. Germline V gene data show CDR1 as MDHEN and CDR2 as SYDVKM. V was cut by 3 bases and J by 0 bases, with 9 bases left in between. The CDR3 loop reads CASSFGRGSGNTIYF. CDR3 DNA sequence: TGTGCCAGCAGTTTCGGGCGGGGCTCTGGAAACACCATATATTTT.

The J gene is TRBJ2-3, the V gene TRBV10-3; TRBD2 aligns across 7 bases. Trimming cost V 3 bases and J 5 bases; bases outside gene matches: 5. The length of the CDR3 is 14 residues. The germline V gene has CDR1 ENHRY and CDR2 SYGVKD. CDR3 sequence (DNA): TGTGCCATCAGTGACCGCGGGAGTGGAGATACGCAGTATTTT. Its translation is CAISDRGSGDTQYF.

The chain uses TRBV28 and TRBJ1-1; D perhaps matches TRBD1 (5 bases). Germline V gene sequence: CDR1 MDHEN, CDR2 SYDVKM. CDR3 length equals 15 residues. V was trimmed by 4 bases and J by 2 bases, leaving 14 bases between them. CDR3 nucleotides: TGTGCCAGCAGTTCGATACAGGCGGGTAACACTGAAGCTTTCTTT. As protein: CASSSIQAGNTEAFF.

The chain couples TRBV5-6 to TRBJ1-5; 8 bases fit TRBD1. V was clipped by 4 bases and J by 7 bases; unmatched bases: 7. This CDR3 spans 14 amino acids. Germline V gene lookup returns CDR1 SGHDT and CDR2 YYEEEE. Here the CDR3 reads CASSRGQGGQPQHF. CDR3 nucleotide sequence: TGTGCCAGCAGCCGAGGACAGGGAGGGCAGCCCCAGCATTTT. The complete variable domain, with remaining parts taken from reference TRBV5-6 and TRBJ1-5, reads DAGVTQSPTHLIKTRGQQVTLRCSPKSGHDTVSWYQQALGQGPQFIFQYYEEEERQRGNFPDRFSGHQFPNYSSELNVNALLLGDSALYLCASSRGQGGQPQHFGDGTRLSIL.

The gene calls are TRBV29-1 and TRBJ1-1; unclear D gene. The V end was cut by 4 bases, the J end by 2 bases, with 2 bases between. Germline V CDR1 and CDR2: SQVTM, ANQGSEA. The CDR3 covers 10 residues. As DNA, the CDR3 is TGCAGCGTTGTAAACACTGAAGCTTTCTTT. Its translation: CSVVNTEAFF.

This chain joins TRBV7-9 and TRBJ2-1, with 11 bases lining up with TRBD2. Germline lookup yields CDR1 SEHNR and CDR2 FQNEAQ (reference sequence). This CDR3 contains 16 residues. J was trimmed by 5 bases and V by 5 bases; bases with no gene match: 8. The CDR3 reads CASSRSSGRAHNEQFF. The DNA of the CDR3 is TGTGCCAGCAGCCGAAGTAGCGGGAGGGCCCACAATGAGCAGTTCTTC.

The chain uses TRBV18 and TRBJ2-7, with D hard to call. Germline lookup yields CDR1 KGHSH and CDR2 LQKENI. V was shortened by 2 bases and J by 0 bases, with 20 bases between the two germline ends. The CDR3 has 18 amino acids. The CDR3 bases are TGTGCCAGCTCACCAGGAATAACAGCGCTTTCCCTCTCCTACGAGCAGTACTTC. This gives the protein CASSPGITALSLSYEQYF.

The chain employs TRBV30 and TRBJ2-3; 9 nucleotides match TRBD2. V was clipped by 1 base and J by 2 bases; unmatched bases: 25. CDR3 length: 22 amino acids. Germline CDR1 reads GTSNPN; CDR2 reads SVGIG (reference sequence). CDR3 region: CAWSEGTVIGRGRAGDTDTQYF. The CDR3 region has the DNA TGTGCCTGGAGTGAAGGGACCGTGATCGGTCGCGGGAGGGCCGGGGACACAGATACGCAGTATTTT.

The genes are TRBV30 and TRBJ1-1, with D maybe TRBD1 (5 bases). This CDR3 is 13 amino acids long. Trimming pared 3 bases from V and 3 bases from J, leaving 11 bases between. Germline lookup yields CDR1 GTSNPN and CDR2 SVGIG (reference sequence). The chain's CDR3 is CAWRIGEHTEAFF. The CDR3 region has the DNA TGTGCCTGGAGAATAGGGGAACACACTGAAGCTTTCTTT.

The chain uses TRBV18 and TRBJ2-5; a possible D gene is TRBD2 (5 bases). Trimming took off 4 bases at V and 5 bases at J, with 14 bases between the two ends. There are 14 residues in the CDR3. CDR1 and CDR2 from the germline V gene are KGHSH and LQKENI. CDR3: CASSRTGPGETQYF. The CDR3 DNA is TGTGCCAGCTCACGAACGGGCCCGGGGGAGACCCAGTACTTC.

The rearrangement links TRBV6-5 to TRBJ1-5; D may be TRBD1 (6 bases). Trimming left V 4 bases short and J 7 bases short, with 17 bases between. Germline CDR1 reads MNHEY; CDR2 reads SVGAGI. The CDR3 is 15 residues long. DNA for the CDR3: TGTGCCAGCAGTTTTGGGGGCAGGGGTGGGCAGCCCCAGCATTTT. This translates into CASSFGGRGGQPQHF.

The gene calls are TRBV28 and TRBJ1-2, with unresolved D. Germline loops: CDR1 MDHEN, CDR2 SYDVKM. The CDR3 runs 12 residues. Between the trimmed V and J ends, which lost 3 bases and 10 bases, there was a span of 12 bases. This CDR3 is CASSLNREDYTF. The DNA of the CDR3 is TGTGCCAGCAGTTTGAATAGGGAAGACTACACCTTC.

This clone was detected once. In nucleotides, the CDR3 is TGCAGCGTTCCCGCGGGGTCAGATACGCAGTATTTT. It encodes CSVPAGSDTQYF. This chain connects TRBV29-1 to TRBJ2-3; D may be TRBD2 (6 bases). V gave up 5 bases and J gave up 4 bases, with 10 bases separating them. Germline values: CDR1 SQVTM, CDR2 ANQGSEA. This CDR3 contains 12 residues.

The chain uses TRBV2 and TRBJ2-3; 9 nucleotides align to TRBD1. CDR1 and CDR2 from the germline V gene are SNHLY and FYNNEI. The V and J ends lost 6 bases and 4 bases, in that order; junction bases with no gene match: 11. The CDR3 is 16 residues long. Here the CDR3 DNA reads TGTGCCAGCAGAGGAGTTAACAGGGGGCGGGCAGATACGCAGTATTTT. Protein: CASRGVNRGRADTQYF.

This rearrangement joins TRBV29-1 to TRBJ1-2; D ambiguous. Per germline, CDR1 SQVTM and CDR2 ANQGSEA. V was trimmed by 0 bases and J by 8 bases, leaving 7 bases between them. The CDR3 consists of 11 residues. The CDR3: CSVEEEGGYTF. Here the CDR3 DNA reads TGCAGCGTTGAAGAGGAGGGAGGCTACACCTTC. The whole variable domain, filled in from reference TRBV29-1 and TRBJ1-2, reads SAVISQKPSRDICQRGTSLTIQCQVDSQVTMMFWYRQQPGQSLTLIATANQGSEATYESGFVIDKFPISRPNLTFSTLTVSNMSPEDSSIYLCSVEEEGGYTFGSGTRLTVV.

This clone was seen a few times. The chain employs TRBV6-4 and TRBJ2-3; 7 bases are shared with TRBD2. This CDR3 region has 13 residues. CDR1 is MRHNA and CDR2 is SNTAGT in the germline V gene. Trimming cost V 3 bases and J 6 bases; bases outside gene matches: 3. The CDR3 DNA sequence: TGTGCCAGCAGTGAGGGGGGAGGGGATACGCAGTATTTT. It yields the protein CASSEGGGDTQYF.

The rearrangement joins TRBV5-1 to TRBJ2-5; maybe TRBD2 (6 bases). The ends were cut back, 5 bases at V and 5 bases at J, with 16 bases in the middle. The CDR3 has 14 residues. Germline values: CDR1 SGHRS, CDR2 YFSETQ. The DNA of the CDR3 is TGCGCCAGCAGGAGATACGGGAGCCCGGAGACCCAGTACTTC. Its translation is CASRRYGSPETQYF.

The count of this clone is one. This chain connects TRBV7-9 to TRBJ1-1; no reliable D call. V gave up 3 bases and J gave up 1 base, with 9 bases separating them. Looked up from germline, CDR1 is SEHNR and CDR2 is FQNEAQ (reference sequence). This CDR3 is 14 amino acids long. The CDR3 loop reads CASSFRDGNTEAFF. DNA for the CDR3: TGTGCCAGCAGCTTCCGTGACGGGAACACTGAAGCTTTCTTT.

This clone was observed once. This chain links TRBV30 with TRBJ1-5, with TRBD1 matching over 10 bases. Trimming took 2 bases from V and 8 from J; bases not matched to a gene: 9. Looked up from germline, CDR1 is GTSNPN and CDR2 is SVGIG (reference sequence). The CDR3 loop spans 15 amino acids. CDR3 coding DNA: TGTGCCTGGAGTCTTGGACAGGGGGAGAGGGAGCCCCAGCATTTT. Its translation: CAWSLGQGEREPQHF. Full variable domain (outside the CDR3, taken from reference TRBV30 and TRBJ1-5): SQTIHQWPATLVQPVGSPLSLECTVEGTSNPNLYWYRQAAGRGLQLLFYSVGIGQISSEVPQNLSASRPQDRQFILSSKKLLLSDSGFYLCAWSLGQGEREPQHFGDGTRLSIL.